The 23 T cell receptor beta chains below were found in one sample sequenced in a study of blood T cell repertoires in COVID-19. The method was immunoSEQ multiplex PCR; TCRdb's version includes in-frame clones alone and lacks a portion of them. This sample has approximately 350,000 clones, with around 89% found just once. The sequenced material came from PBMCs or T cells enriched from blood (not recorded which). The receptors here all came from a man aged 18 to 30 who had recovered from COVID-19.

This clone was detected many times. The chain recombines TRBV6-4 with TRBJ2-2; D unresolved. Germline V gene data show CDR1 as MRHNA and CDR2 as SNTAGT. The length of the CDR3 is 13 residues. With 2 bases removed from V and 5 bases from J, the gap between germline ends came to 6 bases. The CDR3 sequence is CASSDTETGELFF. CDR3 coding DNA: TGTGCCAGCAGTGACACTGAGACCGGGGAGCTGTTTTTT.

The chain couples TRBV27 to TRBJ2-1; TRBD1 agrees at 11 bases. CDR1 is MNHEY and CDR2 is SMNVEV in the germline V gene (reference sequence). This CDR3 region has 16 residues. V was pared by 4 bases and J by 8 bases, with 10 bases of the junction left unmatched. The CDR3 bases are TGTGCCAGCAGTTCCCCATTAGGGACAGGGGGTTATGAGCAGTTCTTC. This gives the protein CASSSPLGTGGYEQFF.

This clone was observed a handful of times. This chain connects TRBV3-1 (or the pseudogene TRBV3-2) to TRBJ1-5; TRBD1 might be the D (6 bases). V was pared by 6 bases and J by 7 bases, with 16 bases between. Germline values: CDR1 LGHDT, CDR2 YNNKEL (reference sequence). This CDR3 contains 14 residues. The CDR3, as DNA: TGTGCCAGCAGGCAAACTACAGGGAAACAGCCCCAGCATTTT. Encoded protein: CASRQTTGKQPQHF.

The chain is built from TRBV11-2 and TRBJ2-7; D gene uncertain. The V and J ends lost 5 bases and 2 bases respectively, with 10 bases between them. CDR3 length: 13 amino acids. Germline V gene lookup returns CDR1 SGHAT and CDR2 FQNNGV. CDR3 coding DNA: TGTGCCAGCAGCCCACAGCCCGCCTACGAGCAGTACTTC. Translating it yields CASSPQPAYEQYF. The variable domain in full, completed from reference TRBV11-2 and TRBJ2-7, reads EAGVAQSPRYKIIEKRQSVAFWCNPISGHATLYWYQQILGQGPKLLIQFQNNGVVDDSQLPKDRFSAERLKGVDSTLKIQPAKLEDSAVYLCASSPQPAYEQYFGPGTRLTVT.

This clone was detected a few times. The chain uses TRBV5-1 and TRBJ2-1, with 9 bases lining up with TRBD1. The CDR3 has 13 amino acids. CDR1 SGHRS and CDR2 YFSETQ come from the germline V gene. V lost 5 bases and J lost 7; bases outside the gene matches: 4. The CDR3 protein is CASSSDRGNEQFF. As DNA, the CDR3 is TGCGCCAGCAGTTCCGACAGGGGGAATGAGCAGTTCTTC.

The CDR3 reads CAAQGARTTDTQYF. CDR3 sequence (DNA): TGTGCCGCCCAGGGGGCAAGAACCACAGATACGCAGTATTTT. The chain employs TRBV19 and TRBJ2-3; 8 bases align to TRBD1. The CDR3 runs to 14 residues. Germline-derived CDR1 and CDR2 are LNHDA and SQIVND (reference sequence). The J segment lost 2 bases and the V segment lost 11 bases, leaving 9 bases of the junction unmatched.

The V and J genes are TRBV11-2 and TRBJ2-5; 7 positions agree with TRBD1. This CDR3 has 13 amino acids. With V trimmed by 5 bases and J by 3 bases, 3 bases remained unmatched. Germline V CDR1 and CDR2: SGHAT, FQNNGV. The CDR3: CASSQDREETQYF. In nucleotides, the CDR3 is TGTGCCAGCAGCCAAGACAGGGAAGAGACCCAGTACTTC.

CDR3 coding DNA: TGTGCCAGCGGTCGGCGGGACTTCGATGAGCAGTTCTTC. Residues: CASGRRDFDEQFF. This sequence joins TRBV5-4 and TRBJ2-1; tentatively, D is TRBD2 (6 bases). The CDR3 extends over 13 amino acids. The V end was cut by 7 bases, the J end by 8 bases, with 16 bases between. Germline values: CDR1 SGHNT, CDR2 YYREEE (reference sequence). Full variable domain (missing parts from reference TRBV5-4 and TRBJ2-1): ETGVTQSPTHLIKTRGQQVTLRCSSQSGHNTVSWYQQALGQGPQFIFQYYREEENGRGNFPPRFSGLQFPNYSSELNVNALELDDSALYLCASGRRDFDEQFFGPGTRLTVL.

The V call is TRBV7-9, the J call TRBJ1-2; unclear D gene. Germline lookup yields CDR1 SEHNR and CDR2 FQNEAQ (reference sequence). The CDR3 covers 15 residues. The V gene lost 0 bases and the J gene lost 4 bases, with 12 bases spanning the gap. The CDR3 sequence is CASSLAGQASYGYTF. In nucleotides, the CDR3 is TGTGCCAGCAGCTTAGCGGGCCAGGCCTCCTATGGCTACACCTTC.

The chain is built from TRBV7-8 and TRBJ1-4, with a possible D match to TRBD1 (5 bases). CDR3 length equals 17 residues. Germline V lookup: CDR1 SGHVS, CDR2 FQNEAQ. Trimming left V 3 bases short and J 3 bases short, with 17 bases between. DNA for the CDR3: TGTGCCAGCAGCTTTGGGTACTCAGGGTCGGCTAATGAAAAACTGTTTTTT. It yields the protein CASSFGYSGSANEKLFF.

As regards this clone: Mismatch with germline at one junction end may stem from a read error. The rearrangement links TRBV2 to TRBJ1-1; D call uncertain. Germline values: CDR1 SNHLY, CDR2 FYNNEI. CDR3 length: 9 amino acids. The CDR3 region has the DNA TGTGCCAGCAGTGAAGCAGCCCGCTTT. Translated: CASSEAARF.

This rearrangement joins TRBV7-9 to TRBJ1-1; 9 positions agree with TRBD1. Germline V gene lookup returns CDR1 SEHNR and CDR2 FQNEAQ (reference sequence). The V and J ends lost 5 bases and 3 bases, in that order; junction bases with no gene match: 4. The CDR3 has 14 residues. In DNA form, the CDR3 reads TGTGCCAGCAGCCGACAGGGGGTTGACACTGAAGCTTTCTTT. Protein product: CASSRQGVDTEAFF.

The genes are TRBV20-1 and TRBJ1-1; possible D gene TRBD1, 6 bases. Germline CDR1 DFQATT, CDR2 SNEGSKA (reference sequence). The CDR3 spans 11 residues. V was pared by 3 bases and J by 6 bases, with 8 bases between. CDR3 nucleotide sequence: TGCAGTGCTAGTAGGACAGCTGAAGCTTTCTTT. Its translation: CSASRTAEAFF.

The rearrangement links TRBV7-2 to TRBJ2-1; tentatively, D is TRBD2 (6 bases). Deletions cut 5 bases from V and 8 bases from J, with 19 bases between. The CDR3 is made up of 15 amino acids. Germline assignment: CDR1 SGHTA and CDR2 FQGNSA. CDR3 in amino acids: CASSQRLDPSDEQFF. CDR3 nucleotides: TGTGCCAGCAGCCAACGACTAGATCCCTCGGATGAGCAGTTCTTC.

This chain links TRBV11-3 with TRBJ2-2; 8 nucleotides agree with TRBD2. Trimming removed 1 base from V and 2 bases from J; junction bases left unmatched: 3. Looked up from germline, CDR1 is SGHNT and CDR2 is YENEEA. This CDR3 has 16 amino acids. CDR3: CASSLAGGPNTGELFF. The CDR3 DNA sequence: TGTGCCAGCAGCTTAGCGGGGGGGCCTAACACCGGGGAGCTGTTTTTT.

CDR3 amino acids: CASSVSGAYNEQFF. CDR3 nucleotides: TGTGCCAGCAGTGTCTCGGGGGCCTACAATGAGCAGTTCTTC. The chain joins TRBV11-3 to TRBJ2-1, with D possibly being TRBD2 (6 bases). Germline assignment: CDR1 SGHNT and CDR2 YENEEA. CDR3 length: 14 amino acids. Trimming cost V 6 bases and J 2 bases, with 11 bases left between them.

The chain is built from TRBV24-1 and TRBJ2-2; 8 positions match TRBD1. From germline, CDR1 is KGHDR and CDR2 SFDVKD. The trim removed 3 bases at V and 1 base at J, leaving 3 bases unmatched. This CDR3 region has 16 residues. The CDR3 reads CATSDADRGNTGELFF. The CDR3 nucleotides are TGTGCCACCAGTGATGCCGACAGGGGGAACACCGGGGAGCTGTTTTTT.

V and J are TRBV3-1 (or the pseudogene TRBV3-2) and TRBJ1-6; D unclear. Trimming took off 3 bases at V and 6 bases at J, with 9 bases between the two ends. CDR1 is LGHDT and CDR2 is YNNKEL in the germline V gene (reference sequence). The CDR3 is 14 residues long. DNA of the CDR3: TGTGCCAGCAGCCAGGCTGGTGCTAATTCACCCCTCCACTTT. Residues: CASSQAGANSPLHF.

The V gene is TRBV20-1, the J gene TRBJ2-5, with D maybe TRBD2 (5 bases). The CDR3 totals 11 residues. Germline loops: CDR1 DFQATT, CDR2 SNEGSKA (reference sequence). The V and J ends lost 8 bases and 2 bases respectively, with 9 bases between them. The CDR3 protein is CSTSGQETQYF. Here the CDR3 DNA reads TGCAGTACCAGCGGACAAGAGACCCAGTACTTC.

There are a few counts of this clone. CDR3 loop: CASSLGTGVSYGYTF. CDR3 sequence (DNA): TGTGCCAGCAGCTTAGGGACAGGGGTGAGCTATGGCTACACCTTC. J is TRBJ1-2 and V is TRBV7-6; 9 bases are shared with TRBD1. This CDR3 contains 15 residues. Germline V gene data show CDR1 as SGHVS and CDR2 as FNYEAQ. The V segment lost 1 base and the J segment 4 bases; nucleotides outside the gene matches: 4. The entire variable domain, with the rest obtained from reference TRBV7-6 and TRBJ1-2, is as follows: GAGVSQSPRYKVTKRGQDVALRCDPISGHVSLYWYRQALGQGPEFLTYFNYEAQQDKSGLPNDRFSAERPEGSISTLTIQRTEQRDSAMYRCASSLGTGVSYGYTFGSGTRLTVV.

The DNA for the CDR3 is TGCGCCAGCAGCCAAGACGGACTAGCGGGCTTCTCTGGGGCCAACGTCCTGACTTTC. Translating it yields CASSQDGLAGFSGANVLTF. J is TRBJ2-6 and V is TRBV4-1, with 11 nucleotides matching TRBD2. The trim removed 0 bases at V and 0 bases at J, leaving 4 bases unmatched. Germline V lookup: CDR1 MGHRA, CDR2 YSYEKL. The CDR3 covers 19 residues.

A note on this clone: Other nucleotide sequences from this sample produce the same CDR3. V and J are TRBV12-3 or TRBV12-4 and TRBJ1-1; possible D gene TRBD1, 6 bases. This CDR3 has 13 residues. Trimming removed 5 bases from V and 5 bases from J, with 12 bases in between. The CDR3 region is CASSLTGITEAFF. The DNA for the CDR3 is TGTGCCAGCAGTCTTACAGGGATTACTGAAGCTTTCTTT.

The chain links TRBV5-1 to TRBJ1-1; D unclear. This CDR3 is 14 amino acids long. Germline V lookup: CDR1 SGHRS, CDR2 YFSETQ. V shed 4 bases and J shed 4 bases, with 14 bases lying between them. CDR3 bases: TGCGCCAGCAGCACGACCCGACTGGGCACTGAAGCTTTCTTT. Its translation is CASSTTRLGTEAFF.